The 7 T cell receptor beta chains reported below all come from one sample, sequenced in a study of T cells in Graves' hyperthyroidism and ophthalmopathy. Regions amplified from RNA transcripts were the TCR beta CDR3 regions. The HTBI primer set drove a first-round RT-PCR of the TCR CDR3. MiXCR, applied by TCRdb to the multiplex PCR reads, yields one record per CDR3 protein. The data show about 350,000 distinct CDR3 sequences, approximately 19% seen once. Sequencing was carried out using blood. All receptors come from a woman between 18 and 29 years old with Graves' hyperthyroidism.

This clonotype was detected ten times or more. The chain joins TRBV19 to TRBJ1-5, with D hard to call. CDR1 and CDR2 from the germline V gene are LNHDA and SQIVND (reference sequence). The V and J ends lost 3 bases and 7 bases respectively, with 25 bases between them. This CDR3 region has 18 residues. The CDR3 coding sequence is TGTGCCAGTAGTATTCGATTTCAGAGGGTTCTTTCAGTGCAGCCCCAGCATTTT. It codes for CASSIRFQRVLSVQPQHF.

This clonotype was counted ten times or more. This chain connects TRBV27 to TRBJ1-5, with D unclear. The V end was cut by 3 bases, the J end by 2 bases, with 11 bases between. Germline V gives CDR1 MNHEY, CDR2 SMNVEV (reference sequence). The CDR3 sequence is 15 residues long. In DNA, the CDR3 is TGTGCCAGCAGTTTGTACCTAGATGGCAATCAGCCCCAGCATTTT. Translated, it gives CASSLYLDGNQPQHF.

This clonotype was seen ten or more times. The rearrangement links TRBV12-3 or TRBV12-4 to TRBJ1-1, with D unclear. Trimming shortened V by 8 bases and J by 5 bases, and 18 bases separated the two germline ends. This CDR3 spans 14 amino acids. CDR3 sequence: CASSSREPGTEAFF. CDR3 nucleotides: TGTGCCAGCTCCTCAAGGGAGCCCGGGACTGAAGCTTTCTTT.

At least ten counts were recorded for this clonotype. The chain uses TRBV20-1 and TRBJ2-5, with D perhaps matching TRBD1 or TRBD2 (6 bases each). V lost 2 bases, J lost 5 bases, and 18 bases lay in between. Germline assignment: CDR1 DFQATT and CDR2 SNEGSKA (reference sequence). The CDR3 covers 15 residues. The CDR3 region is CSARSPGAREETQYF. The CDR3 DNA sequence: TGCAGTGCTAGAAGTCCGGGGGCGAGAGAGGAGACCCAGTACTTC.

This clonotype showed up many times. The chain employs TRBV6-2 or TRBV6-3 and TRBJ2-7; 10 bases map to TRBD2. The CDR3 totals 15 residues. Trimming cost V 6 bases and J 2 bases; bases outside gene matches: 7. Germline V gene lookup returns CDR1 MNHEY and CDR2 SVGEGT. The CDR3 protein is CASSGPSGGPYEQYF. The CDR3 bases are TGTGCCAGCAGCGGCCCTAGCGGGGGACCCTACGAGCAGTACTTC.

The rearrangement links TRBV28 to TRBJ1-6; D is uncertain. V lost 2 bases to trimming and J lost 14 bases, with 22 bases between them. This CDR3 is built from 16 residues. Germline V gene sequence: CDR1 MDHEN, CDR2 SYDVKM. The CDR3 coding sequence is TGTGCCAGCAGTTTAATATCCCAGGACGGCCGGGGATCCCTCCACTTT. Encoded protein: CASSLISQDGRGSLHF. The complete variable domain, with remaining parts taken from reference TRBV28 and TRBJ1-6, reads DVKVTQSSRYLVKRTGEKVFLECVQDMDHENMFWYRQDPGLGLRLIYFSYDVKMKEKGDIPEGYSVSREKKERFSLILESASTNQTSMYLCASSLISQDGRGSLHFGNGTRLTVT.

The chain combines TRBV20-1 with TRBJ1-1; no clear D. Deletions cut 4 bases from V and 1 base from J, with 31 bases between. In germline, CDR1 is DFQATT, CDR2 SNEGSKA (reference sequence). The CDR3 length is 20 residues. As DNA, the CDR3 is TGCAGTGCTACCAGATTTAGCCGAAGACGGGATAGTTGGTGGAACACTGAAGCTTTCTTT. This gives the protein CSATRFSRRRDSWWNTEAFF.